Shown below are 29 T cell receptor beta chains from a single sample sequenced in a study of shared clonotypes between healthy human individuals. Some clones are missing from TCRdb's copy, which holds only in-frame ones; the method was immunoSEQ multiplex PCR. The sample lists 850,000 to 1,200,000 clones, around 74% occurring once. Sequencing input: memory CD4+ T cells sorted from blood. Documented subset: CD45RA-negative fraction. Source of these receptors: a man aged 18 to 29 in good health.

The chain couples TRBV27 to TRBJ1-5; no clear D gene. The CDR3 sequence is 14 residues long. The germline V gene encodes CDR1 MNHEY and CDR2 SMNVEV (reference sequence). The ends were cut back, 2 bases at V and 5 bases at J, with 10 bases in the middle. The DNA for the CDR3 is TGTGCCAGCAGTTTAGAGGGCAGGCATCAGCCCCAGCATTTT. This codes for CASSLEGRHQPQHF.

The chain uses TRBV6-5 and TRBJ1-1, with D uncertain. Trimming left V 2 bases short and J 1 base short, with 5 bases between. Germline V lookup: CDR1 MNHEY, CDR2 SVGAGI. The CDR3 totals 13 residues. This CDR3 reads CASSYSSNTEAFF. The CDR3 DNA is TGTGCCAGCAGTTACAGTTCGAACACTGAAGCTTTCTTT.

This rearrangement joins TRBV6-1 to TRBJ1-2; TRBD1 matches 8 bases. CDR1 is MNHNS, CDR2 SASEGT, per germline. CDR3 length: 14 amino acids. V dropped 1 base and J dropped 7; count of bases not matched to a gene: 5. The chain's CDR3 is CASSEGTGFGGYTF. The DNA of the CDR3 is TGTGCCAGCAGTGAAGGGACAGGGTTTGGTGGCTACACCTTC.

The CDR3 reads CAWSVLTSRSPLHF. The CDR3, as DNA: TGTGCCTGGAGTGTTTTGACCTCCCGGTCACCCCTCCACTTT. This chain joins TRBV30 and TRBJ1-6, with unresolved D. This CDR3 is 14 amino acids long. Per the germline V gene, CDR1 is GTSNPN and CDR2 is SVGIG (reference sequence). The germline V and J ends were trimmed by 0 bases and 10 bases, with 13 bases remaining between them.

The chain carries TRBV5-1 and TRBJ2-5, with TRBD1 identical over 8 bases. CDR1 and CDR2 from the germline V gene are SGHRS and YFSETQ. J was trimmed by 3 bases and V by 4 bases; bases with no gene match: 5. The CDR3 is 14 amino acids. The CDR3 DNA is TGCGCCAGCAGCCCTGGACAGGGAGAAGAGACCCAGTACTTC. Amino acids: CASSPGQGEETQYF.

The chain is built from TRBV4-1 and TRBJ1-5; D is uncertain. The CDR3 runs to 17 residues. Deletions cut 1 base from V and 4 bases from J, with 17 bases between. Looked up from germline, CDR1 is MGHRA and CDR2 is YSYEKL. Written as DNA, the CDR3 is TGCGCCAGCAGCCAAGTTCCCTCCGGGCTTCAAAATCAGCCCCAGCATTTT. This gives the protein CASSQVPSGLQNQPQHF.

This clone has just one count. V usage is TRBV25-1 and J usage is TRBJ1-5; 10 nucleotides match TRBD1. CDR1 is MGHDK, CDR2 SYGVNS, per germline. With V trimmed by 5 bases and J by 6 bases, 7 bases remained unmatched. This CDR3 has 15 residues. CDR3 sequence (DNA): TGTGCCAGCAGTCCACCCGGGACAGGGGTTCAGCCCCAGCATTTT. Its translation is CASSPPGTGVQPQHF. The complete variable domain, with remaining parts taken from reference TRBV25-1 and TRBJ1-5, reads EADIYQTPRYLVIGTGKKITLECSQTMGHDKMYWYQQDPGMELHLIHYSYGVNSTEKGDLSSESTVSRIRTEHFPLTLESARPSHTSQYLCASSPPGTGVQPQHFGDGTRLSIL.

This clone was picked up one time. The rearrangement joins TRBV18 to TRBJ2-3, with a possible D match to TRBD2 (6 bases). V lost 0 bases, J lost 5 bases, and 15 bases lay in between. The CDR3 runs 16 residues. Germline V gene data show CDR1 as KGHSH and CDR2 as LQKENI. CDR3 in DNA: TGTGCCAGCTCACCACCGACCGGGGGAAGGGGAGATACGCAGTATTTT. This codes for CASSPPTGGRGDTQYF. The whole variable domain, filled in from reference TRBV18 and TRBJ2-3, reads NAGVMQNPRHLVRRRGQEARLRCSPMKGHSHVYWYRQLPEEGLKFMVYLQKENIIDESGMPKERFSAEFPKEGPSILRIQQVVRGDSAAYFCASSPPTGGRGDTQYFGPGTRLTVL.

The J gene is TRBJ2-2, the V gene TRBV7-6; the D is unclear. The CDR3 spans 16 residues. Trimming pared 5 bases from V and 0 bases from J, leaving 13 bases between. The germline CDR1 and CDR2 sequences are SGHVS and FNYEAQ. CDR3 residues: CASSPLLFANTGELFF. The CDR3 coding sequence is TGTGCCAGCAGCCCGCTTCTGTTCGCGAACACCGGGGAGCTGTTTTTT.

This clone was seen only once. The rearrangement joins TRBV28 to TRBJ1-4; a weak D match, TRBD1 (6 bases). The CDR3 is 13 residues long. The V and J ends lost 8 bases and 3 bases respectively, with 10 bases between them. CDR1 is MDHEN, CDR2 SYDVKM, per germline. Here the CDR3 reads CASVQGSNEKLFF. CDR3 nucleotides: TGTGCCAGCGTACAGGGTTCTAATGAAAAACTGTTTTTT.

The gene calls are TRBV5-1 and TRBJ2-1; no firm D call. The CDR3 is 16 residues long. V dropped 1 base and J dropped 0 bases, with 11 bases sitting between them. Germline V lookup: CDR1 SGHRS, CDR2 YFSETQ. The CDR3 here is CASSLNLQSSYNEQFF. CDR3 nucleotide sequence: TGCGCCAGCAGCTTGAACCTCCAGAGCTCCTACAATGAGCAGTTCTTC.

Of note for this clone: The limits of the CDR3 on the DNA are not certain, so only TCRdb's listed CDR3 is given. The CDR3: CASSLVGQGARVF. The chain links TRBV5-1 to TRBJ1-2; the table's D call, TRBD1, was not checked against the DNA. Germline CDR1 and CDR2: SGHRS and YFSETQ. Both ends counted, the CDR3 spans 13 residues.

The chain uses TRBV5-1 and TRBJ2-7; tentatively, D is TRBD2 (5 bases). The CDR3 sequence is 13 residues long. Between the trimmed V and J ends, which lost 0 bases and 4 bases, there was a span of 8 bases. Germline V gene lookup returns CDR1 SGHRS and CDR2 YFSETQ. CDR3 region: CASSLASRYEQYF. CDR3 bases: TGCGCCAGCAGCTTGGCTAGCAGGTACGAGCAGTACTTC. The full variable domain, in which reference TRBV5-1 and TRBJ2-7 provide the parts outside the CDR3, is KAGVTQTPRYLIKTRGQQVTLSCSPISGHRSVSWYQQTPGQGLQFLFEYFSETQRNKGNFPGRFSGRQFSNSRSEMNVSTLELGDSALYLCASSLASRYEQYFGPGTRLTVT.

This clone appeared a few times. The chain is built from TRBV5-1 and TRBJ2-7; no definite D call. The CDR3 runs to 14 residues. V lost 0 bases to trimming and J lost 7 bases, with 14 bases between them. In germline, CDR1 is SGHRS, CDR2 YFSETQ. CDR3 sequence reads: CASSLEPALGEQYF. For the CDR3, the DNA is TGCGCCAGCAGCTTGGAGCCGGCCTTGGGGGAGCAGTACTTC.

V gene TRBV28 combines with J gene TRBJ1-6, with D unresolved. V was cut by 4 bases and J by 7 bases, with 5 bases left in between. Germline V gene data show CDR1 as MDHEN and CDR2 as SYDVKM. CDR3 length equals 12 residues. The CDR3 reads CASSSKNSPLHF. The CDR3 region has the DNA TGTGCCAGCAGTTCGAAAAATTCACCCCTCCACTTT.

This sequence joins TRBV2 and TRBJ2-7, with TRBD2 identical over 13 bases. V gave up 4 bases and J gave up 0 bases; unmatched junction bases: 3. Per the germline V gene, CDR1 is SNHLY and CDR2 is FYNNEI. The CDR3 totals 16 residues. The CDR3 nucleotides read TGTGCCAGCAGTGGAGGGACTAGCGGGAACTCCTACGAGCAGTACTTC. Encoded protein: CASSGGTSGNSYEQYF.

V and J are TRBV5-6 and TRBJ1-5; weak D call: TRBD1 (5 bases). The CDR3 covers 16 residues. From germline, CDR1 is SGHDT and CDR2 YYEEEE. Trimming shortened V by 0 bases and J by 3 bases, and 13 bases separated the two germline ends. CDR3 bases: TGTGCCAGCAGCTTGGGGTTGACAGCCGTCAATCAGCCCCAGCATTTT. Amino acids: CASSLGLTAVNQPQHF.

The CDR3, as DNA: TGTGCCAGCAGTTTGAACGGAGGCTCCTATAATTCACCCCTCCACTTT. It codes for CASSLNGGSYNSPLHF. The chain combines TRBV27 with TRBJ1-6, with no clear D. Germline V CDR1 and CDR2: MNHEY, SMNVEV (reference sequence). The CDR3 contains 16 residues. Trimming cost V 3 bases and J 0 bases, with 9 bases left between them.

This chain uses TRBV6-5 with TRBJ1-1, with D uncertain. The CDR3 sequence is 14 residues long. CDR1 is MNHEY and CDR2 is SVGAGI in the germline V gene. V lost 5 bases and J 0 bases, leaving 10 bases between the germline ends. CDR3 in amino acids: CASSQTQVNTEAFF. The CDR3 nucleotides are TGTGCCAGCAGTCAGACCCAAGTGAACACTGAAGCTTTCTTT.

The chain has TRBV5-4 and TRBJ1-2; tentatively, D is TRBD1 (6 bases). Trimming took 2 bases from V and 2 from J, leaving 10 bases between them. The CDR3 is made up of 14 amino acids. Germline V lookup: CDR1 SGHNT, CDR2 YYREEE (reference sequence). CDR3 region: CASSFQQGNYGYTF. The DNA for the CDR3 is TGTGCCAGCAGCTTTCAACAGGGAAACTATGGCTACACCTTC. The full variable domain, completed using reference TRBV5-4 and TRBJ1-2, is ETGVTQSPTHLIKTRGQQVTLRCSSQSGHNTVSWYQQALGQGPQFIFQYYREEENGRGNFPPRFSGLQFPNYSSELNVNALELDDSALYLCASSFQQGNYGYTFGSGTRLTVV.

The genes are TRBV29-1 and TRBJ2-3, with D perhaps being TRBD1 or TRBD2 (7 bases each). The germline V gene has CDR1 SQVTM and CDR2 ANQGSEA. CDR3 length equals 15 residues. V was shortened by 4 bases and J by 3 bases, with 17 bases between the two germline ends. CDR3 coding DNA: TGCAGCGTTGTGGGGGGGGGACAGCGAACAGATACGCAGTATTTT. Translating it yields CSVVGGGQRTDTQYF.

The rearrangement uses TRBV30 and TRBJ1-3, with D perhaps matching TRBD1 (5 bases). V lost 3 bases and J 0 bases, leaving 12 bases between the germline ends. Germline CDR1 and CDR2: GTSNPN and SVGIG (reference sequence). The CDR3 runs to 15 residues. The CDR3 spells CAWRGEGYSGNTIYF. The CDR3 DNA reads TGTGCCTGGAGAGGGGAGGGCTACTCTGGAAACACCATATATTTT.

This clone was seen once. This chain's CDR3 is CAWSRPGRKSSYNSPLHF. The CDR3 DNA reads TGTGCCTGGAGCCGACCGGGACGGAAAAGCTCCTATAATTCACCCCTCCACTTT. The rearrangement joins TRBV30 to TRBJ1-6; tentative D call: TRBD1 (5 bases). This CDR3 has 18 amino acids. Germline CDR1 reads GTSNPN; CDR2 reads SVGIG (reference sequence). V was clipped by 3 bases and J by 0 bases, with 18 bases between them.

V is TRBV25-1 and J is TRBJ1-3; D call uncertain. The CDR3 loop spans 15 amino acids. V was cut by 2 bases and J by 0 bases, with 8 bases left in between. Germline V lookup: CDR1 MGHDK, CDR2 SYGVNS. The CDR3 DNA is TGTGCCAGCAGTGAACACGGCAACTCTGGAAACACCATATATTTT. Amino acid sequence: CASSEHGNSGNTIYF.

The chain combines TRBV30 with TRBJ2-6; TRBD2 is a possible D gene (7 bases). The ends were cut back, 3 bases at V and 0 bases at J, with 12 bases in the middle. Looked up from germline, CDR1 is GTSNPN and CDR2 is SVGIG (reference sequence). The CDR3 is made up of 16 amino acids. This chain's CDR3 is CAWSRRGGSGANVLTF. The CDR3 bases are TGTGCCTGGAGCAGGAGGGGGGGCTCTGGGGCCAACGTCCTGACTTTC.

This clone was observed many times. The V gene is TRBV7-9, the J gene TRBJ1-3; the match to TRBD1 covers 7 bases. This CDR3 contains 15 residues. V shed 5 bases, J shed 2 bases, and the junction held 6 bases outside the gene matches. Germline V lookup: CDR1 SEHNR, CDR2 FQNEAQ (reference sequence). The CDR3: CASSLGQETGNTIYF. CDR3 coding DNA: TGTGCCAGCAGCCTTGGACAGGAGACTGGAAACACCATATATTTT.

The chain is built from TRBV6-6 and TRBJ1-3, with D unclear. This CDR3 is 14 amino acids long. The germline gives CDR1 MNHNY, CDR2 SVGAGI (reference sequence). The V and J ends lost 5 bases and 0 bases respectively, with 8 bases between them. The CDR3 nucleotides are TGTGCCAGCAGTCCTCTAAGCTCTGGAAACACCATATATTTT. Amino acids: CASSPLSSGNTIYF.

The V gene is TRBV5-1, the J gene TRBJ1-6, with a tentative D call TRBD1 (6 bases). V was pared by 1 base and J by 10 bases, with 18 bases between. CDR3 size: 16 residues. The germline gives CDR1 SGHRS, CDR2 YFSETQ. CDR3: CASSLFGGSIPSPLHF. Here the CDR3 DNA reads TGCGCCAGCAGCTTGTTCGGGGGCTCTATCCCGTCACCCCTCCACTTT.

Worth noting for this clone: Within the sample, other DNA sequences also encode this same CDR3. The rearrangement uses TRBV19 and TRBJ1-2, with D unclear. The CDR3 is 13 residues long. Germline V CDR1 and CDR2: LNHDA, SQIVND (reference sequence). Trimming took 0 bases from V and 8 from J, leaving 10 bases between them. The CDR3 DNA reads TGTGCCAGTAGTATAGATCGGGGTGGAGGCTACACCTTC. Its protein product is CASSIDRGGGYTF. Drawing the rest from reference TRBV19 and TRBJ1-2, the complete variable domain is DGGITQSPKYLFRKEGQNVTLSCEQNLNHDAMYWYRQDPGQGLRLIYYSQIVNDFQKGDIAEGYSVSREKKESFPLTVTSAQKNPTAFYLCASSIDRGGGYTFGSGTRLTVV.